Below are 29 T cell receptor beta chains sequenced from a single sample in a study of monozygotic twins with inflammatory bowel disease (dated by TCRdb to between 2018 and 2020). The library came from 5' RACE. Instrument used: Illumina HiSeq 2500. TCRdb reprocessed the reads and provides one entry for every CDR3 protein sequence; no DNA is given. The sample table holds 310,000 or so distinct CDR3 sequences. 2% to 2.5% of the sample rests with the top ten. The sample comprised blood. These receptors originate from a human donor with ulcerative colitis or Crohn's disease, or a healthy co-twin of an affected twin (not recorded which).

The chain has TRBV27 and TRBJ1-4; as DNA is missing, the TRBD1 call by TCRdb cannot be tested. From germline, CDR1 is MNHEY and CDR2 SMNVEV (reference sequence). The length of the CDR3 is 13 residues. The CDR3 is CASRGQGREKLFF.

The chain joins TRBV29-1 to TRBJ1-5; there is no DNA to check the TCRdb D call of TRBD1. This CDR3 is built from 13 residues. Germline values: CDR1 SQVTM, CDR2 ANQGSEA. CDR3 amino acids: CSVGQESNQPQHF.

The V call is TRBV3-1, the J call TRBJ2-1; the D call of TRBD1 rests on TCRdb alone, since no DNA is present to check it. Germline loops: CDR1 LGHDT, CDR2 YNNKEL (reference sequence). The CDR3 sequence is 15 residues long. CDR3: CASRLEGQGANEQFF.

This chain joins TRBV6-5 and TRBJ1-1. There are 13 residues in the CDR3. Germline V gene lookup returns CDR1 MNHEY and CDR2 SVGAGI. The CDR3 is CASSSVMNTEAFF.

This chain connects TRBV20-1 to TRBJ1-3; there is no DNA to check the TCRdb D call of TRBD1. The CDR3 spans 16 residues. CDR1 DFQATT and CDR2 SNEGSKA come from the germline V gene (reference sequence). The CDR3 region is CSARDAGVWTGNTIYF.

The chain recombines TRBV5-1 with TRBJ2-6. The CDR3 contains 14 residues. Germline CDR1 SGHRS, CDR2 YFSETQ. This CDR3 is CASRLSSGANVLTF.

V gene TRBV29-1 combines with J gene TRBJ2-7; lacking DNA, the TRBD1 call made by TCRdb goes unchecked. This CDR3 is built from 15 residues. Germline lookup yields CDR1 SQVTM and CDR2 ANQGSEA. This chain's CDR3 is CSVEADSPFSYEQYF.

The V and J genes are TRBV20-1 and TRBJ2-7; TCRdb designates TRBD1, a call that cannot be tested without DNA. Germline V gene sequence: CDR1 DFQATT, CDR2 SNEGSKA (reference sequence). The CDR3 runs 15 residues. This chain's CDR3 is CSARPLDRDGHEQYF.

The CDR3 protein is CASRRLDSSKSTDTQYF. V is TRBV6-2 or TRBV6-3 and J is TRBJ2-3; TCRdb proposes TRBD2, but this gene call is untestable without DNA. The germline V gene encodes CDR1 MNHEY and CDR2 SVGEGT. The CDR3 is 17 residues long.

The V and J genes are TRBV19 and TRBJ2-5; the D call of TRBD2 rests on TCRdb alone, since no DNA is present to check it. CDR1 and CDR2 (germline): LNHDA, SQIVND (reference sequence). The CDR3 contains 21 residues. The CDR3 loop is CATTRKGGTSGSKGVQETQYF. The variable domain in full, completed from reference TRBV19 and TRBJ2-5, reads DGGITQSPKYLFRKEGQNVTLSCEQNLNHDAMYWYRQDPGQGLRLIYYSQIVNDFQKGDIAEGYSVSREKKESFPLTVTSAQKNPTAFYLCATTRKGGTSGSKGVQETQYFGPGTRLLVL.

The rearrangement links TRBV6-5 to TRBJ1-4. CDR1 and CDR2 (germline): MNHEY, SVGAGI. The CDR3 runs to 15 residues. This CDR3 reads CASSYSTAGGEKLFF.

The chain couples TRBV27 to TRBJ1-2; there is no DNA to check the TCRdb D call of TRBD1. The CDR3 runs 13 residues. In germline, CDR1 is MNHEY, CDR2 SMNVEV (reference sequence). CDR3: CASTLREGYGYTF.

The rearrangement joins TRBV7-8 to TRBJ2-7; TCRdb selects TRBD1, and the lack of DNA leaves this call unchecked. Germline loops: CDR1 SGHVS, CDR2 FQNEAQ. The CDR3 runs 14 residues. The CDR3 protein is CASSSRTGGGEQYF. Complete variable domain (other parts from reference TRBV7-8 and TRBJ2-7): GAGVSQSPRYKVAKRGQDVALRCDPISGHVSLFWYQQALGQGPEFLTYFQNEAQLDKSGLPSDRFFAERPEGSVSTLKIQRTQQEDSAVYLCASSSRTGGGEQYFGPGTRLTVT.

The V call is TRBV2, the J call TRBJ2-1; the D call from TCRdb, TRBD1, cannot be confirmed without DNA. The CDR3 length is 17 residues. The germline gives CDR1 SNHLY, CDR2 FYNNEI. CDR3 loop: CASIPPRGQGAYNEQFF.

The chain joins TRBV5-5 to TRBJ2-7; TCRdb's D call, TRBD1, is unchecked because there is no DNA. The CDR3 sequence is 14 residues long. Germline-derived CDR1 and CDR2 are SGHKS and YYEKEE (reference sequence). The chain's CDR3 is CASSLGAGQHEQYF.

The V gene is TRBV2, the J gene TRBJ2-7; TCRdb designates TRBD1, a call that cannot be tested without DNA. Germline loops: CDR1 SNHLY, CDR2 FYNNEI. The CDR3 contains 15 residues. The chain's CDR3 is CASTEAPGQSYEQYF.

The J gene is TRBJ2-7, the V gene TRBV5-1; as DNA is missing, the TRBD1 call by TCRdb cannot be tested. CDR1 and CDR2 (germline): SGHRS, YFSETQ. The CDR3 is 17 amino acids. CDR3 in amino acids: CASSVALKTGEVYEQYF.

The chain employs TRBV7-2 and TRBJ2-7; TCRdb reports TRBD1, a call that lacks DNA to check it against. The CDR3 is made up of 15 amino acids. Germline V gene lookup returns CDR1 SGHTA and CDR2 FQGNSA. CDR3 in amino acids: CASSLSSRGTYEQYF.

The rearrangement links TRBV11-2 to TRBJ2-4; TCRdb reports TRBD1, a call that lacks DNA to check it against. The CDR3 is 12 amino acids. Germline V gene sequence: CDR1 SGHAT, CDR2 FQNNGV. CDR3 loop: CASSLEGGILYF.

This rearrangement joins TRBV5-1 to TRBJ2-1; lacking DNA, the TRBD2 call made by TCRdb goes unchecked. Per germline, CDR1 SGHRS and CDR2 YFSETQ. The CDR3 has 16 residues. The CDR3 reads CASSLVAGDMGNEQFF.

V and J are TRBV11-3 and TRBJ2-2; no DNA is available, so the TRBD1 call from TCRdb remains unchecked. This CDR3 comprises 18 residues. CDR1 is SGHNT, CDR2 YENEEA, per germline. The CDR3 sequence: CASSLEFWGQGGTGELFF.

The chain links TRBV4-1 to TRBJ1-2; TCRdb returns TRBD1, unconfirmable since there is no DNA. Germline CDR1 is MGHRA and CDR2 is YSYEKL. The CDR3 length is 19 residues. CDR3 region: CASSQEPSTGQTKTYGYTF.

The chain combines TRBV20-1 with TRBJ2-7; TCRdb calls TRBD2, which cannot be checked without DNA. Germline assignment: CDR1 DFQATT and CDR2 SNEGSKA (reference sequence). The CDR3 spans 15 residues. This chain's CDR3 is CSAGGVSGASYEQYF.

V is TRBV4-1 and J is TRBJ1-6; TCRdb lists TRBD1, though no DNA is available to test this call. The CDR3 is made up of 15 amino acids. The germline CDR1 and CDR2 sequences are MGHRA and YSYEKL. CDR3 region: CASSQVGRGDSPLHF.

The V and J genes are TRBV2 and TRBJ2-5; TCRdb lists TRBD1, though no DNA is available to test this call. Per germline, CDR1 SNHLY and CDR2 FYNNEI. This CDR3 contains 14 residues. CDR3 region: CASSGILGGETQYF.

The chain couples TRBV7-8 to TRBJ1-5; TCRdb selects TRBD1, and the lack of DNA leaves this call unchecked. This CDR3 spans 14 amino acids. CDR1 is SGHVS, CDR2 FQNEAQ, per germline. The CDR3 here is CASSSLGGNQPQHF.

The V gene is TRBV10-3, the J gene TRBJ2-7; TCRdb returns TRBD1, unconfirmable since there is no DNA. Germline-derived CDR1 and CDR2 are ENHRY and SYGVKD. The CDR3 is 13 amino acids. CDR3: CAISVSRGNEQYF.

The gene calls are TRBV29-1 and TRBJ2-2. The CDR3 is made up of 13 amino acids. Germline assignment: CDR1 SQVTM and CDR2 ANQGSEA. The CDR3: CSVEAENTGELFF.

The genes are TRBV9 and TRBJ2-1. The CDR3 has 15 residues. Germline CDR1 SGDLS, CDR2 YYNGEE. CDR3 sequence reads: CASSVSSGSYNEQFF.